One TCR beta chain is described in this entry. The CDR3 extends over 13 amino acids. Trimming pared 5 bases from V and 7 bases from J, leaving 12 bases between. CDR1 is MNHEY and CDR2 is SVGAGI in the germline V gene. Full-length variable regions came from constant-region reverse primers plus semi-nested Nested Universal Primer A PCR. In TCRdb, the 5' RACE reads were re-called with MiXCR into one record per CDR3 protein. The sample yields about 60,000 distinct CDR3 sequences, almost 30% seen once. The chain combines TRBV6-5 with TRBJ1-5; a weak D match, TRBD1 (6 bases). The material sequenced was tumor-infiltrating naive CD4+ T cells sorted from the breast tumor. Sample subset: naive CD4+ T cells, CD4+CD45RA+CD25-. The sequence was collected from a female donor with breast cancer. This chain's CDR3 is CASSTGLGQPQHF. Written as DNA, the CDR3 is TGTGCCAGCAGTACAGGGTTAGGGCAGCCCCAGCATTTT.